Described below is a single T cell receptor beta chain sequence and its context. The target of this receptor is not known. Base qualities are not provided; no much larger clone lies one nucleotide away. Participants in the prospective study were enrolled through a virtual design, were aged about 18 to 89 years, and lived in about two dozen United States geographic areas. To assign participants to cohorts, the prospective study relied on clinical history that participants themselves reported in a screening survey and a study questionnaire. In the prospective study, whole blood, serum and a nasopharyngeal or oropharyngeal swab were collected from each participant by mobile phlebotomists. Additional blood draws and questionnaires over an approximately two-month period could optionally be provided by prospective study participants. Before DNA extraction, prospective study blood samples were shipped either frozen or at room temperature.

The immunoSEQ Assay, a bias-controlled multiplex PCR, was used to amplify TCRbeta CDR3 regions from genomic DNA. The source study handled its data this way. The number of nucleated cells in each sample was estimated by amplification of reference gene primers within the assay. To quantify the absolute abundance of each unique TCRbeta CDR3 rearrangement, sequence reads were collapsed and filtered. For each sample, productive Simpson clonality was calculated as the square root of Simpson's diversity index across productive rearrangements. TCRdb limited this immuneACCESS table to in-frame rearrangements with V and J called. A share of clones is missing; checked studies link under half to unresolved V genes, and the rest is unexplained. V, J and clone size reflect that table, while D and trimming were determined from the DNA. In all, the sample holds 350,000 or so clones, and roughly 85% of those were seen once. The ten largest clones take up 4% to 5% of the sample.

The data stem from a study of blood T cell repertoires in COVID-19 (TCRdb year 2020). With respect to the entire study: Samples covering the acute and convalescent phases of COVID-19 were provided by collaborators in the United States, Italy and Spain. Where available, HLA class I and class II types were obtained from metadata supplied by the sample provider rather than from assay-based typing. The repertoires were released in a freely available public database meant as a resource for research on the immune response to SARS-CoV-2. A de-identified subject ID, COVID-19 status, age in years and sex were almost always included in the sample metadata. Deeply sampled blood TCRbeta repertoires from subjects exposed to, actively infected with, or recovered from COVID-19 were included in the dataset. The material from the prospective study consisted of cDNA or gDNA derived from T cells, B-cell-depleted T cells, or PBMCs. The samples were drawn from the first 160 participants of the ongoing ImmuneRACE study and from 1,200 or so subjects provided by 6 global collaborators. Broader findings and caveats from the paper: The amount of clinical and demographic metadata varied by source and participant and was provided uncurated.

Measured from the cysteine to the phenylalanine, the CDR3 is 16 residues long. Only the CDR3 DNA is retained, 48 bases long and in frame from the first base. The germline V gene yields SGHDN for CDR1 and FVKESK for CDR2. V is reduced by 2 bases and J by 2 bases, leaving a spacing of 15 bases between them. The V gene is TRBV14 and the J gene is TRBJ1-1; the D gene is perhaps TRBD1, on 6 matching bases. The receptor was isolated from a woman aged 40 to 49 with acute COVID-19. The sequencing sample was made of PBMCs or T cells enriched from blood (not recorded which). The sequenced DNA is TGTGCCAGCAGCCAACCCCGCGGGGGGCCAAACACTGAAGCTTTCTTT. Translated, it gives CASSQPRGGPNTEAFF.